This T cell receptor (beta chain) came from a study of T cell responses to AZD1222 COVID-19 vaccine (TCRdb year 2021). With regard to the full study: Because spike-specific TCR depth and breadth did not differ between the two schedules, AZD1222 recipients who got a second dose at roughly 4 weeks were pooled with those who got a second dose at roughly 12 weeks. TCR sequencing was performed for about 240 trial participants, of whom some 200 were given two doses of AZD1222 and some 25 were given two doses of MenACWY control vaccine. Trial participants were enrolled by age into subgroups of 18-55, 56-69 and 70-plus years, and around 150, 28 and 57 TCR-sequenced participants, respectively, were included in these subgroups.

In the paper's terms, the time point label means: baseline before first vaccination. The vaccinee samples were drawn from two UK trials, COV001 and COV002, one of which was a single-blind randomized controlled phase 2/3 trial testing AZD1222 (ChAdOx1 nCoV-19) in healthy adults. For TCRbeta chain sequencing, PBMC samples from trial participants were taken at day 0 and at day 28 after the second dose. The CDR3 regions of human TCRbeta chains were analyzed by immunosequencing. In the paper's pipeline: TCRs in the repertoires were matched against a reference library of SARS-CoV-2-specific TCRs that had been generated with the MIRA antigen-specificity platform. Breadth meant the fraction of unique TCRs that were SARS-CoV-2-associated, whereas depth meant the fraction of total T cells that were SARS-CoV-2-associated. Using the MIRA data, every spike-specific TCR was mapped to the spike region that the TCR reacted to and assigned to either a CD4 or a CD8 class. Log10-transformed breadth and depth values were compared by one-way ANOVA with Sidak's multiple comparisons tests. This is the immuneACCESS table as TCRdb keeps it, with only in-frame sequences that have V and J called. A part of the clones is gone; compared with another copy, unresolved V genes explain less than half, and the rest is unexplained. V and J calls and clone size are those listed in that table; D and trimming were worked out from the DNA. For this sample the table gives around 170,000 clones, of which approximately 90% were detected only once. The ten most abundant clones make up roughly 0.99% of the sample.

Overall study outcomes, separate from this receptor: The 56-69-year group was small, and its depth increase did not reach significance, likely because of low power. Spike-specific TCR breadth and depth rose significantly after two AZD1222 doses compared with day 0 and with MenACWY recipients. Reportedly, almost half of the unique spike-specific TCRs recognized epitopes lying outside the regions that are mutated in the B.1.351 and B.1.1.7 variants. Conclusions about previously exposed vaccinees are limited because only 6 or 7 AZD1222 recipients were SARS-CoV-2 seropositive at baseline. The whole spike protein was spanned by vaccine-associated CD4 TCRs, and dominant responses were seen in regions 160-218 and 743-854. Because no day 14 peak-response samples were available, repertoires were characterized only after the peak T cell response. Participants were mostly white British, with more females than males. The authors suggested clonal diversity may have been underestimated.

This clone was seen a few times. What this receptor recognizes is not known. No much larger clone is present one base from it, and per-base qualities are unavailable. CDR1 and CDR2 are read off the germline V gene as SGHDT and YYEEEE. Trimming removed 3 bases from V and 0 bases from J, leaving 18 bases between the germline ends. Reading from cysteine to phenylalanine, the CDR3 counts 18 amino acids. The entry retains the CDR3 DNA only, 54 bases that are in frame from base 1. Sequencing used peripheral blood, obtained on day 0 of AZD1222 vaccination. This receptor was obtained from an adult in good health. The chain couples TRBV5-6 to TRBJ2-2; D gene: possibly TRBD1, on 6 matching bases. The CDR3 reads CASSSKKNRETNTGELFF. The nucleotides read TGTGCCAGCAGCTCGAAAAAGAACAGGGAAACGAACACCGGGGAGCTGTTTTTT.